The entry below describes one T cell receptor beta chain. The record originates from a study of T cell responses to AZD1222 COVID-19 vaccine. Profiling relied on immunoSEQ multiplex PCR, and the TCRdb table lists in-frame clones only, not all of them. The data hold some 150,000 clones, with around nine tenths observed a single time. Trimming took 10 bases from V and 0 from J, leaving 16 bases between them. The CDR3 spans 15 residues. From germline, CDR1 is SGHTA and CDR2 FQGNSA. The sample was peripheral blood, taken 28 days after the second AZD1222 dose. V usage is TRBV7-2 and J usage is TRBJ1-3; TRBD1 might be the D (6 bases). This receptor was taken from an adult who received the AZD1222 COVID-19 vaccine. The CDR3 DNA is TGTGCCACCCCAGCGAGGGACACCTCTGGAAACACCATATATTTT. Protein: CATPARDTSGNTIYF.